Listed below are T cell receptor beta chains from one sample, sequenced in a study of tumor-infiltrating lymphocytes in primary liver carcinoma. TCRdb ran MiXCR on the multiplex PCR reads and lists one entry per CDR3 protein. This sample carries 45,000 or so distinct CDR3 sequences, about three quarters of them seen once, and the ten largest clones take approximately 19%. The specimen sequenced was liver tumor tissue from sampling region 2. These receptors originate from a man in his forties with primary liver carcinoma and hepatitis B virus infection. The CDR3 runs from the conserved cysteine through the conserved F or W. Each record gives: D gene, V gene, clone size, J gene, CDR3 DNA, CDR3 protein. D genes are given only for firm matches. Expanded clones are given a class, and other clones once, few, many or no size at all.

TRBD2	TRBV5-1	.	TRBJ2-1	TGCACCAACAGCAGCTGGACTAGCGACAACAATGAGCAGTTCTTC	CTNSSWTSDNNEQFF
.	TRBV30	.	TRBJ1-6	TGTGTCTGGTGTCTGACGAGACCCGGGTCACCCCTCCACTTT	CVWCLTRPGSPLHF
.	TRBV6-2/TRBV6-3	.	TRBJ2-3	TGTGCCGGCAGTATCGGTGTCCGATCAGATACGCAGTATTTT	CAGSIGVRSDTQYF
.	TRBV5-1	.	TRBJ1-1	TGCGCCAGCAGCGCATTGGCAGGGAGCAACACTGTAGCTTTCTTT	CASSALAGSNTVAFF
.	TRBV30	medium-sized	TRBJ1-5	TGTGCCTGGGCCCTCGCGGGGGGCCGCAATCAGCCCCAGCATTTT	CAWALAGGRNQPQHF
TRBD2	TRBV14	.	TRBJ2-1	TGTGCCCGCAGTACCGTAGCGGGATGGGTAAACAACGAGCAGTTCTTC	CARSTVAGWVNNEQFF
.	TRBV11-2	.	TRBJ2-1	TGTGCCAGCAGCTTAGACAAGGGCGGGAAGTTCTACAATGAGCAGTTCTTC	CASSLDKGGKFYNEQFF
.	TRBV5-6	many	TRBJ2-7	TGTGCCAGCAGCCTAGGATCAGGGTACGAGCAGTACTTC	CASSLGSGYEQYF
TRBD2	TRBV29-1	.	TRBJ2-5	TGCAGCGTCCGGACTAGCTGGAGTTGGGCAGGGACCCAGTACTTC	CSVRTSWSWAGTQYF
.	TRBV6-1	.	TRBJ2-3	TGTGCCACCAGTGAAGTTTTACGGAGTCGGCGGGATACGCAGTATTTT	CATSEVLRSRRDTQYF
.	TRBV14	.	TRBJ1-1	TGTGCCAGCTGCCAAGTTCGGGGGCTGATGAACACTGAAACTTTCTTT	CASCQVRGLMNTETFF
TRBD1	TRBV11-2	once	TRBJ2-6	TGTGCCATCAGCATGTGGGGAGACAGGGGCATTTCCCTCTCTGGGGCCAACGTCCTGTCTTTC	CAISMWGDRGISLSGANVLSF
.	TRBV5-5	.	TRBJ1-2	TGTGTCAGCAGCTTGAGAGAGGGATATGGCTACACCTTC	CVSSLREGYGYTF
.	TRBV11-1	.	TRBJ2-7	TGTGCCAGCAGGGGGAAGCGATGCTACGAGAACTACTTC	CASRGKRCYENYF
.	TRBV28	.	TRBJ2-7	TGTGCCAGCAGTCCCCTGACGGACCGGAGAGTCGAGTACTTC	CASSPLTDRRVEYF
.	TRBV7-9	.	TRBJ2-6	TGTGCCAGCAGCCCCGACAGGTTAAGCTCTGTGGCCAACATCCTGACTTTC	CASSPDRLSSVANILTF
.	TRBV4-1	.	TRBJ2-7	TGCGTCACTTCGAAGGGGGACGGAAACTACGAGCAGTACTTT	CVTSKGDGNYEQYF